Listed here are 7 T cell receptor beta chains from one sample, sequenced in a study of Graves' ophthalmopathy and Graves' hyperthyroidism. CDR3 regions of TCR beta were amplified from RNA transcripts. An initial RT-PCR round employing HTBI primers preceded a second-round multiplex PCR. Via MiXCR, TCRdb re-called the multiplex PCR reads, giving one row per CDR3 protein. The sample has over 150,000 distinct CDR3 sequences; approximately 40% are singletons. Sequencing was done on a sample of peripheral blood. The source is a middle-aged woman with Graves' ophthalmopathy.

This clonotype was observed a single time. The chain combines TRBV6-1 with TRBJ1-2; D unclear. Germline CDR1 MNHNS, CDR2 SASEGT. Trimming cost V 2 bases and J 3 bases, with 10 bases left between them. This CDR3 contains 14 residues. The CDR3: CASSEPGVYYGYTF. The CDR3 DNA reads as TGTGCCAGCAGTGAACCTGGGGTGTACTATGGCTACACCTTC.

This clonotype was seen at least ten times. The CDR3 is CATSRGGQGTGGYTF. CDR3 coding DNA: TGTGCCACCAGCAGAGGGGGACAGGGAACGGGCGGCTACACCTTC. The chain combines TRBV15 with TRBJ1-2, with 9 positions matching TRBD1. CDR3 length: 15 amino acids. The V gene end was trimmed by 1 base and the J gene end by 8 bases; junction bases not matched to a gene: 8. Germline V gives CDR1 LNHNV, CDR2 YYDKDF (reference sequence).

Ten or more counts support this clonotype. The chain carries TRBV9 and TRBJ1-1, with TRBD1 matching 7 bases. Germline lookup yields CDR1 SGDLS and CDR2 YYNGEE. CDR3 length: 14 amino acids. Trimming at V came to 4 bases and at J to 5 bases, leaving 8 bases not matched to a gene. Here the CDR3 DNA reads TGTGCCAGCAGCCCCGAGGGGGCGGGAACTGAAGCTTTCTTT. Translation: CASSPEGAGTEAFF.

This clonotype was observed at least ten times. The rearrangement links TRBV4-2 to TRBJ2-5; a possible D gene is TRBD2 (6 bases). V lost 4 bases and J lost 5, with 20 bases in between. CDR3 length: 16 amino acids. Per the germline V gene, CDR1 is LGHNA and CDR2 is YNFKEQ. The CDR3 loop reads CASSPDRGGDEETQYF. CDR3 DNA: TGTGCCAGCAGCCCCGACCGAGGCGGGGACGAGGAGACCCAGTACTTC.

This clonotype was recorded many times. V is TRBV6-1 and J is TRBJ1-5; D is perhaps TRBD1 (5 bases). Germline-derived CDR1 and CDR2 are MNHNS and SASEGT. The V end was cut by 4 bases, the J end by 0 bases, with 16 bases between. This CDR3 is 17 amino acids long. CDR3 amino acids: CASSGSHGADSNQPQHF. In DNA form, the CDR3 reads TGTGCCAGCAGTGGGTCTCACGGGGCTGATAGCAATCAGCCCCAGCATTTT.

The table lists this clonotype with a count of one. This chain uses TRBV7-3 with TRBJ2-2, with D hard to call. Trimming took off 1 base at V and 4 bases at J, with 7 bases between the two ends. CDR3 size: 14 residues. CDR1 is SGHTA and CDR2 is FQGTGA in the germline V gene. This CDR3 reads CASSLIRSTGELFF. CDR3 bases: TGTGCCAGCAGCTTAATACGTAGCACCGGGGAGCTGTTTTTT.

This chain uses TRBV7-2 with TRBJ2-7; D is unresolved. V was trimmed by 7 bases and J by 5 bases, leaving 15 bases between them. The CDR3 sequence is 13 residues long. The germline gives CDR1 SGHTA, CDR2 FQGNSA. The CDR3 sequence: CASTNSQHDEQYF. The CDR3 DNA sequence: TGTGCCAGCACCAATTCCCAGCATGACGAGCAGTACTTC.